This T cell receptor (beta chain) emerged from a study of cytomegalovirus exposure and HLA in healthy donors. The PCR employed 60 Vbeta primers together with 13 Jbeta primers. Assay: immunoSEQ multiplex PCR; the TCRdb copy retains only in-frame clones and omits some. This sample has tens of thousands of clones, with approximately 73% found just once. The CDR3 spans 15 residues. The V segment lost 5 bases and the J segment 7 bases; nucleotides outside the gene matches: 9. Germline V lookup: CDR1 MNHEY, CDR2 SMNVEV (reference sequence). This clone was recorded a few times. The sample comprised PBMCs. The source is a man in his forties or fifties in good health and CMV-seronegative. The V gene is TRBV27, the J gene TRBJ1-5; 9 bases are a match to TRBD1. CDR3 region: CASSPPGTGRQPQHF. The CDR3 bases are TGTGCCAGCAGTCCCCCCGGGACAGGGAGACAGCCCCAGCATTTT.